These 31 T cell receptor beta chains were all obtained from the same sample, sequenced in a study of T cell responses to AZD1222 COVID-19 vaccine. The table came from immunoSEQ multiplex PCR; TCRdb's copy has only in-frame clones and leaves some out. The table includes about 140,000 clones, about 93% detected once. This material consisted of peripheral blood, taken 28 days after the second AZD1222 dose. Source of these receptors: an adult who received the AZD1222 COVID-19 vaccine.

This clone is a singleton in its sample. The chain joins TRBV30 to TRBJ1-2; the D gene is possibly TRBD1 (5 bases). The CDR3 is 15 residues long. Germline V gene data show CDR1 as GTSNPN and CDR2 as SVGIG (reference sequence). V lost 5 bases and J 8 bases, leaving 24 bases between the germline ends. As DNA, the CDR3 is TGTGCCTGGGACGACCTTCTAACCGGGGCCACGGGCTACACCTTC. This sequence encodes CAWDDLLTGATGYTF.

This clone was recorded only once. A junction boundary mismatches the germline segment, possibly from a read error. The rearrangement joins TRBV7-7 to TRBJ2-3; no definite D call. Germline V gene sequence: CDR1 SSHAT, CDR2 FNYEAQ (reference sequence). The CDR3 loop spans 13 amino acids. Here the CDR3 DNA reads TGTGCTAGCAGCTTAGGGTTAGCAGATACGCAGTATTTT. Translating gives CASSLGLADTQYF.

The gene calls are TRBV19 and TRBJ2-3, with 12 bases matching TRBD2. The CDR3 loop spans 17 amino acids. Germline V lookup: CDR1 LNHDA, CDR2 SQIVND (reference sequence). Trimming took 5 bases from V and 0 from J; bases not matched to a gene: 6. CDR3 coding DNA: TGTGCCAGTAGTCCCCATGGGACTAGCGGGAGCACAGATACGCAGTATTTT. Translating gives CASSPHGTSGSTDTQYF.

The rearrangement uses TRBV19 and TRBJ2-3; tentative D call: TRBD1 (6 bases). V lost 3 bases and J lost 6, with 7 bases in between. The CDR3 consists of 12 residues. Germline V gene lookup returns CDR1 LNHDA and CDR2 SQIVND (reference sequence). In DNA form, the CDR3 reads TGTGCCAGTAGTATGGGGGCTGATACGCAGTATTTT. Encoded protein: CASSMGADTQYF.

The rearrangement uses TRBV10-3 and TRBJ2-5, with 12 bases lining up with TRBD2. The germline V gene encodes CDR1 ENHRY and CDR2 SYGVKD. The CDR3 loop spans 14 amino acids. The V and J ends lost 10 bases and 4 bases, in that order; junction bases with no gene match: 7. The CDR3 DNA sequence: TGTGCCACCTCTAGCGGGGGGGCCCGAGAGACCCAGTACTTC. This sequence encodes CATSSGGARETQYF.

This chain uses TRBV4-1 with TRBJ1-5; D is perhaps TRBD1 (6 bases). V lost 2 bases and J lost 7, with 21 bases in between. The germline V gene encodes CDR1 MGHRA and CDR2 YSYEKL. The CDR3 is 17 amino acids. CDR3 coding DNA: TGCGCCAGCAGCCAAAAACGGCAGGGGATGACAGAGCAGCCCCAGCATTTT. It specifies CASSQKRQGMTEQPQHF.

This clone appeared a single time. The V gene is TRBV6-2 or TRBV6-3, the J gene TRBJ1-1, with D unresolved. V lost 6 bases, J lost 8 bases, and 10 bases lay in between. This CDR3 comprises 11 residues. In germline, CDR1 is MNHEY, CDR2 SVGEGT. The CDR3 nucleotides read TGTGCCAGCAGCCAAGGTAGGGAAGCTTTCTTT. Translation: CASSQGREAFF.

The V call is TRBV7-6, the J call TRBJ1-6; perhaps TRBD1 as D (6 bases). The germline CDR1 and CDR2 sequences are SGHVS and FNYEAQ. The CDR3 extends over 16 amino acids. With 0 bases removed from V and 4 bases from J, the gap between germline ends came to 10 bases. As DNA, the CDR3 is TGTGCCAGCAGCTTAGCGGTCAGGGGTTATAATTCACCCCTCCACTTT. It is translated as CASSLAVRGYNSPLHF.

CDR3 amino acids: CAWQGQTNEKLFF. CDR3 bases: TGTGCCTGGCAGGGACAAACCAATGAAAAACTGTTTTTT. This chain joins TRBV30 and TRBJ1-4; D perhaps matches TRBD1 (6 bases). The CDR3 spans 13 residues. Trimming took off 5 bases at V and 5 bases at J, with 12 bases between the two ends. Germline V gene sequence: CDR1 GTSNPN, CDR2 SVGIG (reference sequence).

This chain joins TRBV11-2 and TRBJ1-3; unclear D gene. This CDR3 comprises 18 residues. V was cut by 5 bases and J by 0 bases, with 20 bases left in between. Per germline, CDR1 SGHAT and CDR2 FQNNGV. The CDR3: CASSLYRQASSSGNTIYF. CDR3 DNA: TGTGCCAGCAGCCTCTACCGCCAGGCGAGCTCCTCTGGAAACACCATATATTTT.

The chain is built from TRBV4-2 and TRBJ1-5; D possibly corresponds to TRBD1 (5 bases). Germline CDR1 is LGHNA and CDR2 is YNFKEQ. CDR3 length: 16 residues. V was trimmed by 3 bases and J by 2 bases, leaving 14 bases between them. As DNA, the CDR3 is TGTGCCAGCAGCCATGGGGGGTTTAACGGCAATCAGCCCCAGCATTTT. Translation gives CASSHGGFNGNQPQHF.

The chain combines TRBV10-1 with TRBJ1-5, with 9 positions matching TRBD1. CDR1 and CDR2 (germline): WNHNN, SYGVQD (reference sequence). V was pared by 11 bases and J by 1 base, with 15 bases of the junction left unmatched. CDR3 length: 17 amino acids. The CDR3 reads CARRDRALLRSNQPQHF. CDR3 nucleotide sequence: TGCGCCCGCCGGGACAGGGCCCTTTTAAGAAGCAATCAGCCCCAGCATTTT.

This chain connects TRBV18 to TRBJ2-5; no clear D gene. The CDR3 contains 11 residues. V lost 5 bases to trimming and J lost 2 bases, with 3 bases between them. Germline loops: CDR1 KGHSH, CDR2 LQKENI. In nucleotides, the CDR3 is TGTGCCAGCTCAGGGCAAGAGACCCAGTACTTC. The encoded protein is CASSGQETQYF.

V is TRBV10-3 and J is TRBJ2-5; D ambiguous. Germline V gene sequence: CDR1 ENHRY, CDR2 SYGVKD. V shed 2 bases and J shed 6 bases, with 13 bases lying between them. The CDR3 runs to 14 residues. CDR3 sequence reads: CAISEPPIEKTQYF. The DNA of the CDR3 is TGTGCCATCAGTGAGCCCCCCATTGAAAAGACCCAGTACTTC.

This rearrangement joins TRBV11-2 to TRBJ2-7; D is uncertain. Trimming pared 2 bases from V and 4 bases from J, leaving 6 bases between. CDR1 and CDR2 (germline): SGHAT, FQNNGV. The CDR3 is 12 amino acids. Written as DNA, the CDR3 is TGTGCCAGCAGCTTATCCGGGTACGAGCAGTACTTC. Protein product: CASSLSGYEQYF.

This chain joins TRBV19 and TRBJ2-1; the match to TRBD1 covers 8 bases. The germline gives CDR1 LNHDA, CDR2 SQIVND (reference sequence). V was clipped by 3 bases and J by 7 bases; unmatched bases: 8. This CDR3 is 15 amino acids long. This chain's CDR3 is CASSIFVRGQNEQFF. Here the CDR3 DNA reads TGTGCCAGTAGTATTTTCGTCAGGGGGCAGAATGAGCAGTTCTTC.

Here the CDR3 reads CAWSVQGEAFF. The CDR3 nucleotides are TGTGCCTGGAGTGTACAGGGTGAAGCTTTCTTT. V and J are TRBV30 and TRBJ1-1; a possible D gene is TRBD1 (6 bases). V was trimmed by 0 bases and J by 7 bases, leaving 6 bases between them. Germline V gene sequence: CDR1 GTSNPN, CDR2 SVGIG (reference sequence). This CDR3 comprises 11 residues.

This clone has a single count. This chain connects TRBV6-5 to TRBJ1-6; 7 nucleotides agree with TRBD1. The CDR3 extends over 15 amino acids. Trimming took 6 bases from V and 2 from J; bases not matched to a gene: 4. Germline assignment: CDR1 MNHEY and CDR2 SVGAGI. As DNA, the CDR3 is TGTGCCAGCAGCCAGGGGGTCGCCTATAATTCACCCCTCCACTTT. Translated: CASSQGVAYNSPLHF.

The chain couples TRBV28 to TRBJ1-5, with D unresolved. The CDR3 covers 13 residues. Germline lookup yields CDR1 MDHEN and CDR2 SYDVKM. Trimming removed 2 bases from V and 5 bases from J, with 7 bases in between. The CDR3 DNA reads TGTGCCAGCAGTTTAACGGGTTATCAGCCCCAGCATTTT. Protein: CASSLTGYQPQHF.

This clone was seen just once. The CDR3 DNA is TGTGCCAGCAGTTCTAGGTCCGAAGCTTTCTTT. Translated: CASSSRSEAFF. The chain combines TRBV6-2 or TRBV6-3 with TRBJ1-1; D gene unclear. The length of the CDR3 is 11 residues. From germline, CDR1 is MNHEY and CDR2 SVGEGT. The V end was cut by 4 bases, the J end by 8 bases, with 8 bases between.

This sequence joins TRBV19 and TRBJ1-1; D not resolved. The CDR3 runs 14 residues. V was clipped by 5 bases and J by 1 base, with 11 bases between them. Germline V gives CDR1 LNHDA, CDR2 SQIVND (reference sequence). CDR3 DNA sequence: TGTGCCAGTAGTCCCCGGACGGCGAACACTGAAGCTTTCTTT. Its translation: CASSPRTANTEAFF.

The CDR3 DNA is TGTGCCACCAGCGGGAAGGGCGGGGAGACCCAGTACTTC. It is translated as CATSGKGGETQYF. This chain links TRBV15 with TRBJ2-5, with a weak D call TRBD2 (5 bases). Germline V gene lookup returns CDR1 LNHNV and CDR2 YYDKDF (reference sequence). Trimming took 5 bases from V and 5 from J, leaving 12 bases between them. The CDR3 totals 13 residues. The variable domain in full, completed from reference TRBV15 and TRBJ2-5, reads DAMVIQNPRYQVTQFGKPVTLSCSQTLNHNVMYWYQQKSSQAPKLLFHYYDKDFNNEADTPDNFQSRRPNTSFCFLDIRSPGLGDTAMYLCATSGKGGETQYFGPGTRLLVL.

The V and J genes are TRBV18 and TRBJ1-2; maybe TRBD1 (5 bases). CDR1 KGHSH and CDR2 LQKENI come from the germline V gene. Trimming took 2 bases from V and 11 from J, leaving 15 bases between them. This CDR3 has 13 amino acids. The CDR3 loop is CASSPGDGSRYTF. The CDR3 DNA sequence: TGTGCCAGCTCACCAGGGGACGGCTCGAGATACACCTTC.

The DNA for the CDR3 is TGTGCCAGCAGCTTCGGTGACAGACCAACGCGAAATGAAAAACTGTTTTTT. This codes for CASSFGDRPTRNEKLFF. The chain uses TRBV5-5 and TRBJ1-4, with D possibly matching TRBD1 (5 bases). This CDR3 is built from 17 residues. The germline V gene encodes CDR1 SGHKS and CDR2 YYEKEE (reference sequence). V dropped 2 bases and J dropped 5 bases, with 19 bases sitting between them.

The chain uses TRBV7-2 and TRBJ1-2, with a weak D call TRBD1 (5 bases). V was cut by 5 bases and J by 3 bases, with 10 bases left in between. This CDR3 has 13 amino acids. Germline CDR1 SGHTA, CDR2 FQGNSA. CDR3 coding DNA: TGTGCCAGCAGCCCCGGGACGGACTATGGCTACACCTTC. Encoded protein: CASSPGTDYGYTF. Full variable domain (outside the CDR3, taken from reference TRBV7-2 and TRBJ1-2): GAGVSQSPSNKVTEKGKDVELRCDPISGHTALYWYRQSLGQGLEFLIYFQGNSAPDKSGLPSDRFSAERTGGSVSTLTIQRTQQEDSAVYLCASSPGTDYGYTFGSGTRLTVV.

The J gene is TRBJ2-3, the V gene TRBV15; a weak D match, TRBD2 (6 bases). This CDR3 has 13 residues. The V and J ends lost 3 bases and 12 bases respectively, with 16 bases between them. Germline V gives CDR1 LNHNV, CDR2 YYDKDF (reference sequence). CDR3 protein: CATSREGLREQYF. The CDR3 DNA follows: TGTGCCACCAGCAGGGAGGGTCTGAGGGAACAGTATTTT.

As DNA, the CDR3 is TGCGCCAGCAGCTTGGCCACTGAATCCTACGAGCAGTACTTC. Its translation: CASSLATESYEQYF. This chain joins TRBV5-1 and TRBJ2-7; D uncertain. Trimming took 0 bases from V and 1 from J, leaving 8 bases between them. From germline, CDR1 is SGHRS and CDR2 YFSETQ. This CDR3 has 14 residues.

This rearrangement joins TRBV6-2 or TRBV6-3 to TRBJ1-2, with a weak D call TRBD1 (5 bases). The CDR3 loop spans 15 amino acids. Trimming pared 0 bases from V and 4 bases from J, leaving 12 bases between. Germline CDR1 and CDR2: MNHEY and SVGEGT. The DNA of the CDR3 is TGTGCCAGCAGTTACTCGGGGCAAGGTCTCTATGGCTACACCTTC. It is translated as CASSYSGQGLYGYTF.

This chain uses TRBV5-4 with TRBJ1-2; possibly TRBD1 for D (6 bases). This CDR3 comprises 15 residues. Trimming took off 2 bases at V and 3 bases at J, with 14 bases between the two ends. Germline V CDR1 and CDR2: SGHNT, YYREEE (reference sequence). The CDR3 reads CASSFVGGAYYGYTF. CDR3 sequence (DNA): TGTGCCAGCAGCTTTGTGGGGGGCGCCTACTATGGCTACACCTTC.

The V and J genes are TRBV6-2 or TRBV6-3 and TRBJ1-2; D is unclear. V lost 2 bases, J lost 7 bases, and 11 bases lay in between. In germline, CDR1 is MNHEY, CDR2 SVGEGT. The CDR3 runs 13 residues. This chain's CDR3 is CASSYEPVSGYTF. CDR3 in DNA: TGTGCCAGCAGTTACGAGCCCGTGAGTGGCTACACCTTC.

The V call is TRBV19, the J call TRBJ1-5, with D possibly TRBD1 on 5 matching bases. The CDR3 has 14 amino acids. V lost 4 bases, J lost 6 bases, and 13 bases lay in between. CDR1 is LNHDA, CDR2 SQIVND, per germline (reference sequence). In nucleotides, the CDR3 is TGTGCCAGTAGTAAAGACAGTCGAGGTCAGCCCCAGCATTTT. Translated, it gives CASSKDSRGQPQHF.